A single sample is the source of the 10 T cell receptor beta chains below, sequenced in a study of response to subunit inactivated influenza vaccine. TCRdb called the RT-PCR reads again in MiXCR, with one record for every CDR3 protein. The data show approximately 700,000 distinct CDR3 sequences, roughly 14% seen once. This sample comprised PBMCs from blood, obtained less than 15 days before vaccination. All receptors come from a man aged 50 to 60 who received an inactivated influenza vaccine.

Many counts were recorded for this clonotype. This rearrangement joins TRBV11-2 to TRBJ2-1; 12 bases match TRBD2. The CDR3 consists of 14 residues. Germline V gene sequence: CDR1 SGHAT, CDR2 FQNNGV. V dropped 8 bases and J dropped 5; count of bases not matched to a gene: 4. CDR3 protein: CASHRLAGDNEQFF. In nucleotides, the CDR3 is TGTGCCAGCCACAGACTAGCGGGGGACAATGAGCAGTTCTTC.

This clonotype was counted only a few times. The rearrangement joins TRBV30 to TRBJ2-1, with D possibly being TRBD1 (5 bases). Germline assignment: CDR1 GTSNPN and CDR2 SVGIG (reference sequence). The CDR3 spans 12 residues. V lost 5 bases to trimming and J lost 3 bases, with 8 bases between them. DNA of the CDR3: TGTGCCTGGGCCAGGGACTACAATGAGCAGTTCTTC. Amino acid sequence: CAWARDYNEQFF.

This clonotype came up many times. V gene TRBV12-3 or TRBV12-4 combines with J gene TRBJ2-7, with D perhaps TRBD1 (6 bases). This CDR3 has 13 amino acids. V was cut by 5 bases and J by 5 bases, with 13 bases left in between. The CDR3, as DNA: TGTGCCAGCAGTCACAGGGCTACCCACGAGCAGTACTTC. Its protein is CASSHRATHEQYF.

The CDR3 spells CASQWASVEEQYF. The CDR3 bases are TGTGCCAGCCAGTGGGCTAGCGTCGAGGAGCAGTACTTC. The chain joins TRBV7-9 to TRBJ2-7, with D perhaps matching TRBD2 (6 bases). The CDR3 is 13 amino acids. The V and J ends lost 8 bases and 7 bases respectively, with 18 bases between them. Germline assignment: CDR1 SEHNR and CDR2 FQNEAQ (reference sequence).

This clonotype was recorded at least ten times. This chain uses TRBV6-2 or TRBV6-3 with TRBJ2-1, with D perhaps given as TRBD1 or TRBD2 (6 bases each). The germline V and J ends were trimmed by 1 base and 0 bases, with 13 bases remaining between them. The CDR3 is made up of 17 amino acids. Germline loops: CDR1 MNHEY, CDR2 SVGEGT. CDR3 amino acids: CASSYLTGASSYNEQFF. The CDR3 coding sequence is TGTGCCAGCAGTTACTTAACGGGGGCCAGCTCCTACAATGAGCAGTTCTTC.

The CDR3 loop reads CASSYSRGQETQYF. DNA of the CDR3: TGTGCCAGCAGTTACTCCAGGGGCCAAGAGACCCAGTACTTC. J is TRBJ2-5 and V is TRBV6-5; possible D gene TRBD1, 6 bases. V was trimmed by 0 bases and J by 1 base, leaving 6 bases between them. CDR3 size: 14 residues. Germline CDR1 reads MNHEY; CDR2 reads SVGAGI.

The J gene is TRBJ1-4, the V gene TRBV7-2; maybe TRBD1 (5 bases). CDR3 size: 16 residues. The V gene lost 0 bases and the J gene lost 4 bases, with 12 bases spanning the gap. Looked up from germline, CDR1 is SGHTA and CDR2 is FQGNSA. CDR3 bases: TGTGCCAGCAGCTTAGCGGCCGGGACGGGTAATGAAAAACTGTTTTTT. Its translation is CASSLAAGTGNEKLFF. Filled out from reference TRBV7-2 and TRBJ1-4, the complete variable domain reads GAGVSQSPSNKVTEKGKDVELRCDPISGHTALYWYRQSLGQGLEFLIYFQGNSAPDKSGLPSDRFSAERTGGSVSTLTIQRTQQEDSAVYLCASSLAAGTGNEKLFFGSGTQLSVL.

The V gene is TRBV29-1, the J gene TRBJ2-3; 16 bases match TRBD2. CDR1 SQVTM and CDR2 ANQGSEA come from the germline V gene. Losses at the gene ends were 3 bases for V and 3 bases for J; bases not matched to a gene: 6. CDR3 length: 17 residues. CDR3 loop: CSVDGTSGGAWTDTQYF. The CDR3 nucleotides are TGCAGCGTTGACGGGACTAGCGGGGGGGCTTGGACAGATACGCAGTATTTT.

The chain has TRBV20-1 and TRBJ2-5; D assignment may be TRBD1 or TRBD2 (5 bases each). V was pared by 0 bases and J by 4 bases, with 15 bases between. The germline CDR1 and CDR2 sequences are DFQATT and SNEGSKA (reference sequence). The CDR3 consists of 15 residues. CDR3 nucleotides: TGCAGTGCTAGAGATCGGGGCAGGGTACCAGAGACCCAGTACTTC. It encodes CSARDRGRVPETQYF.

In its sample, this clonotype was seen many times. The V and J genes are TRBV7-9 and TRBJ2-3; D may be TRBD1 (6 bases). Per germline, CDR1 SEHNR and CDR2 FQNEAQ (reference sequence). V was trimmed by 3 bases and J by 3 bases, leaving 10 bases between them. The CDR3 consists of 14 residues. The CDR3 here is CASSFGQTTDTQYF. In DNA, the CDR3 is TGTGCCAGCAGCTTCGGACAGACTACAGATACGCAGTATTTT.